These 25 T cell receptor beta chains were sequenced from one sample in a study of shared clonotypes between healthy human individuals. Repertoires were generated with immunoSEQ multiplex PCR, while TCRdb's copy carries only in-frame clones and drops some. This repertoire shows about 1.1 million clones, 70% to 80% found once; its top ten account for 0.7% to 0.95%. The sample was memory CD4+ T cells from PBMCs. Stated subset: CD45RA-negative fraction. The source is a man aged 18 to 29 in good health. Some clones in this sample may be carry-over from other donors' samples.

Details on this clone: This same CDR3 is encoded by further DNA sequences in the sample. The J gene is TRBJ2-3, the V gene TRBV5-1; D is unclear. V was cut by 4 bases and J by 0 bases, with 3 bases left in between. Per germline, CDR1 SGHRS and CDR2 YFSETQ. This CDR3 spans 12 amino acids. CDR3 amino acids: CASSLSTDTQYF. CDR3 nucleotides: TGCGCCAGCAGCCTAAGCACAGATACGCAGTATTTT.

The chain is built from TRBV14 and TRBJ2-1, with D tentatively TRBD2 (5 bases). From germline, CDR1 is SGHDN and CDR2 FVKESK. V was cut by 4 bases and J by 1 base, with 14 bases left in between. There are 16 residues in the CDR3. CDR3 protein: CASSRPGSESYNEQFF. The CDR3 coding sequence is TGTGCCAGCAGCCGCCCGGGATCTGAATCCTACAATGAGCAGTTCTTC.

The chain couples TRBV9 to TRBJ2-5, with 7 bases aligning to TRBD1. The germline gives CDR1 SGDLS, CDR2 YYNGEE. The CDR3 extends over 14 amino acids. Trimming cost V 0 bases and J 4 bases; bases outside gene matches: 3. The CDR3 sequence: CASSVGSGGETQYF. In DNA, the CDR3 is TGTGCCAGCAGCGTAGGTTCAGGGGGAGAGACCCAGTACTTC.

With respect to this clone: Given a far larger clone just one base away, this is likely a sequencing read error. V is TRBV4-1 and J is TRBJ1-1; 8 bases agree with TRBD1. CDR1 is MGHRA, CDR2 YSYEKL, per germline. Germline trimming cut 4 bases from V and 4 bases from J; bases unmatched to any gene: 2. The CDR3 consists of 13 residues. The CDR3 region is CASSRGQGTEAFF. In DNA, the CDR3 is TGCGCCAGCAGCCGAGGACAGGGCACTGAAGCTTTCTTT.

This rearrangement joins TRBV28 to TRBJ1-4, with 7 bases lining up with TRBD1. The CDR3 covers 16 residues. The J segment lost 5 bases and the V segment lost 6 bases, leaving 12 bases of the junction unmatched. CDR1 and CDR2 (germline): MDHEN, SYDVKM. The CDR3 nucleotides read TGTGCCAGCAGCGATAGGACAGGCTTAAAGAATGAAAAACTGTTTTTT. Its protein product is CASSDRTGLKNEKLFF. Filled out from reference TRBV28 and TRBJ1-4, the complete variable domain reads DVKVTQSSRYLVKRTGEKVFLECVQDMDHENMFWYRQDPGLGLRLIYFSYDVKMKEKGDIPEGYSVSREKKERFSLILESASTNQTSMYLCASSDRTGLKNEKLFFGSGTQLSVL.

This chain connects TRBV5-3 to TRBJ2-3, with 12 bases aligning to TRBD2. TRBV5-3 is reported as an ORF; its role is uncertain. This CDR3 is 17 amino acids long. The ends lost 2 bases at V and 3 bases at J; junction bases unmatched: 7. The CDR3 region is CARSFNRTSGTTDTQYF. The CDR3 DNA reads as TGTGCCAGAAGCTTTAACCGGACTAGCGGGACAACAGATACGCAGTATTTT.

V and J are TRBV7-9 and TRBJ1-4; no reliable D call. V was pared by 5 bases and J by 0 bases, with 10 bases between. Per germline, CDR1 SEHNR and CDR2 FQNEAQ (reference sequence). The CDR3 runs 15 residues. CDR3 in amino acids: CASSPQKATNEKLFF. In DNA form, the CDR3 reads TGTGCCAGCAGCCCTCAAAAGGCAACTAATGAAAAACTGTTTTTT.

The chain recombines TRBV4-2 with TRBJ2-7, with D perhaps TRBD1 (6 bases). The CDR3 is made up of 13 amino acids. Between the trimmed V and J ends, which lost 4 bases and 9 bases, there was a span of 16 bases. CDR1 and CDR2 (germline): LGHNA, YNFKEQ. CDR3 in amino acids: CASSPNRVGGQYF. The CDR3 DNA reads TGTGCCAGCAGCCCGAACAGGGTAGGGGGGCAGTACTTC.

As to this clone: A far larger clone lies a single base away; this is likely a read error. V usage is TRBV30 and J usage is TRBJ2-3; 7 bases line up with TRBD2. This CDR3 comprises 12 residues. Germline values: CDR1 GTSNPN, CDR2 SVGIG (reference sequence). The CDR3 DNA follows: TGTGTCTGGAGTATAGGACTAGTAGGTTCTTCTTTT. Amino acids: CVWSIGLVGSSF.

This rearrangement joins TRBV10-3 to TRBJ2-7, with 11 bases aligning to TRBD1. With V trimmed by 6 bases and J by 2 bases, 3 bases remained unmatched. The length of the CDR3 is 14 residues. The germline V gene has CDR1 ENHRY and CDR2 SYGVKD. CDR3 DNA: TGTGCCATCAGGGCGGGACAGGGGGCCTACGAGCAGTACTTC. Its translation: CAIRAGQGAYEQYF.

The V gene is TRBV5-1, the J gene TRBJ2-7, with 9 bases identical to TRBD1. Germline-derived CDR1 and CDR2 are SGHRS and YFSETQ. V shed 4 bases and J 7 bases; nucleotides not matched to a gene: 12. The CDR3 contains 15 residues. Here the CDR3 reads CASSLGGTGFNEQYF. CDR3 sequence (DNA): TGCGCCAGCAGCCTGGGCGGGACAGGGTTCAATGAGCAGTACTTC.

At least ten counts were recorded for this clone. V is TRBV9 and J is TRBJ2-3, with a weak D call TRBD2 (6 bases). V lost 0 bases to trimming and J lost 1 base, with 12 bases between them. The CDR3 length is 16 residues. CDR1 is SGDLS and CDR2 is YYNGEE in the germline V gene. The CDR3 is CASSVGAGSGTDTQYF. The CDR3 DNA reads TGTGCCAGCAGCGTAGGTGCGGGGTCAGGCACAGATACGCAGTATTTT.

This clone was seen a few times. One end of the junction is discordant with germline, which a read error may explain. DNA for the CDR3: TGTGCCAGTAGTAGAAATGACGGGACTCTTCCGATCTTC. Amino acid sequence: CASSRNDGTLPIF. The genes are TRBV19 and TRBJ1-2; TRBD1 might be the D (5 bases). The CDR3 has 13 residues. Germline assignment: CDR1 LNHDA and CDR2 SQIVND (reference sequence).

This clone has a single count. This sequence joins TRBV4-1 and TRBJ1-4, with D possibly TRBD1 on 5 matching bases. V gave up 2 bases and J gave up 8 bases, with 12 bases separating them. The germline CDR1 and CDR2 sequences are MGHRA and YSYEKL. CDR3 length: 14 amino acids. DNA of the CDR3: TGCGCCAGCAGCCAACAAGGTCAGGGCGAAAAACTGTTTTTT. It yields the protein CASSQQGQGEKLFF.

J is TRBJ2-1 and V is TRBV5-1; 7 bases are shared with TRBD1. Germline V gene lookup returns CDR1 SGHRS and CDR2 YFSETQ. V shed 2 bases and J 0 bases; nucleotides not matched to a gene: 2. CDR3 length: 15 residues. CDR3 in amino acids: CASSFGTASYNEQFF. The CDR3 bases are TGCGCCAGCAGCTTCGGGACAGCCTCCTACAATGAGCAGTTCTTC.

This chain links TRBV7-9 with TRBJ1-5, with TRBD1 matching over 8 bases. The J segment lost 4 bases and the V segment lost 4 bases, leaving 3 bases of the junction unmatched. The CDR3 is 14 amino acids. Germline CDR1 SEHNR, CDR2 FQNEAQ (reference sequence). The CDR3 coding sequence is TGTGCCAGCAGCTCGGACAGGGAAAATCAGCCCCAGCATTTT. It is translated as CASSSDRENQPQHF.

The chain employs TRBV28 and TRBJ2-1; 13 nucleotides agree with TRBD2. Trimming took 5 bases from V and 3 from J; bases not matched to a gene: 13. The CDR3 length is 19 residues. Germline V gene lookup returns CDR1 MDHEN and CDR2 SYDVKM. This chain's CDR3 is CASSPQTSGRGYYYNEQFF. CDR3 in DNA: TGTGCCAGCAGTCCCCAAACTAGCGGGAGGGGGTACTACTACAATGAGCAGTTCTTC.

The rearrangement uses TRBV6-6 and TRBJ1-1; D remains unclear. Germline CDR1 MNHNY, CDR2 SVGAGI (reference sequence). The length of the CDR3 is 14 residues. With 2 bases removed from V and 0 bases from J, the gap between germline ends came to 7 bases. CDR3 sequence reads: CASSYGNVNTEAFF. The CDR3 region has the DNA TGTGCCAGCAGTTACGGGAACGTGAACACTGAAGCTTTCTTT.

The chain couples TRBV29-1 to TRBJ2-7; no definite D call. Trimming took 4 bases from V and 5 from J, leaving 9 bases between them. The CDR3 has 11 residues. CDR1 and CDR2 (germline): SQVTM, ANQGSEA. Here the CDR3 reads CSVVEFHEQYF. The DNA of the CDR3 is TGCAGCGTTGTAGAGTTCCACGAGCAGTACTTC.

The chain recombines TRBV27 with TRBJ1-2; D is possibly TRBD1 (5 bases). The CDR3 consists of 13 residues. The V and J ends lost 5 bases and 4 bases respectively, with 11 bases between them. The germline V gene encodes CDR1 MNHEY and CDR2 SMNVEV (reference sequence). The CDR3 region has the DNA TGTGCCAGCAGTCCGACAGCCTCCTATGGCTACACCTTC. Encoded protein: CASSPTASYGYTF.

The rearrangement uses TRBV27 and TRBJ1-5; D is ambiguous. V lost 0 bases and J lost 0, with 12 bases in between. This CDR3 is built from 17 residues. Germline V lookup: CDR1 MNHEY, CDR2 SMNVEV (reference sequence). CDR3 sequence: CASSLSFLRNSNQPQHF. Written as DNA, the CDR3 is TGTGCCAGCAGTTTATCTTTTCTGCGTAATAGCAATCAGCCCCAGCATTTT.

This clone was counted a few times. The CDR3 coding sequence is TGTGCCAGCAGTTACTGGGGACAGGGATCCGAGCAGTACTTC. Translated, it gives CASSYWGQGSEQYF. The J gene is TRBJ2-7, the V gene TRBV6-5; 9 nucleotides align to TRBD1. V shed 1 base and J 6 bases; nucleotides not matched to a gene: 4. Germline CDR1 MNHEY, CDR2 SVGAGI. This CDR3 comprises 14 residues.

To note about this clone: The sample contains more than one DNA sequence encoding this CDR3. The rearrangement links TRBV18 to TRBJ2-7; 12 bases match TRBD2. Germline assignment: CDR1 KGHSH and CDR2 LQKENI. V lost 3 bases to trimming and J lost 4 bases; unmatched junction nucleotides: 4. The CDR3 covers 15 residues. The CDR3 sequence: CASSPASGRAYEQYF. CDR3 bases: TGTGCCAGCTCACCCGCTAGCGGGAGGGCTTACGAGCAGTACTTC.

The rearrangement links TRBV6-1 to TRBJ2-7; D possibly corresponds to TRBD2 (7 bases). V lost 2 bases and J lost 2, with 19 bases in between. The germline V gene has CDR1 MNHNS and CDR2 SASEGT. There are 17 residues in the CDR3. CDR3 loop: CASSERGGQSKTYEQYF. The DNA of the CDR3 is TGTGCCAGCAGTGAAAGGGGGGGACAATCGAAAACCTACGAGCAGTACTTC.

The CDR3 loop is CASSSPNDLEAFF. In DNA form, the CDR3 reads TGTGCCAGCAGCTCACCCAATGACCTAGAAGCTTTCTTT. The chain combines TRBV7-2 with TRBJ1-1; D not resolved. The CDR3 consists of 13 residues. V lost 4 bases, J lost 8 bases, and 14 bases lay in between. Germline CDR1 reads SGHTA; CDR2 reads FQGNSA.